This is a list of T cell receptor beta chains from one sample in a study of shared clonotypes between healthy human individuals. The repertoire was sequenced with immunoSEQ multiplex PCR; TCRdb's copy has only in-frame clones and lacks some. The table includes 550,000 to 600,000 clones, 98% detected once. The sequencing input was naive CD8+ T cells sorted from blood. These receptors all come from a man under 40 in good health. The CDR3 runs from the conserved cysteine through the conserved F or W. Only some rows state a clone size, as once, few, many or a class for expanded clones.

j_call v_call clone_size cdr3_aa
TRBJ1-4 TRBV7-9 NA CASSSTRLGPTNEKLFF
TRBJ2-7 TRBV7-9 NA CASSSQGAYEQYF
TRBJ2-2 TRBV29-1 NA CSASSANTGELFF
TRBJ2-2 TRBV6-6 NA CASSYSLGGTGELFF
TRBJ2-7 TRBV11-2 few CASSLTSSGMGEQYF
TRBJ1-1 TRBV13 NA CASSSTSRDTVLAFF
TRBJ2-2 TRBV14 NA CASRGRLAGGSTGELFF
TRBJ2-1 TRBV27 NA CASSLLEAGNNEQFF
TRBJ1-1 TRBV18 few CASSPRSDLNTEAFF
TRBJ2-3 TRBV27 NA CASSLAGQDTDTQYF
TRBJ2-1 TRBV7-9 NA CASSLRGGKKTNEQFF
TRBJ1-2 TRBV7-9 NA CASSTDSNSANYGYTF
TRBJ2-2 TRBV15 NA CATSRDPWGTSGKEGELFF
TRBJ2-2 TRBV10-2 NA CASSESSSGRVGELFF
TRBJ2-7 TRBV5-1 NA CASSLGLGAGTEQYF
TRBJ2-3 TRBV11-2 once CANSGSSGESRYTQYF
TRBJ2-2 TRBV2 NA CASSESSVGARKTGELFF
TRBJ1-1 TRBV28 NA CASRSNTEAFF
TRBJ2-7 TRBV7-2 NA CASTRENAYEQYF
TRBJ1-1 TRBV6-1 NA CASSENDRVWTEAFF
TRBJ2-5 TRBV4-3 NA CASSQALRLQETQYF
TRBJ2-3 TRBV10-2 NA CASFGGRKDTQYF
TRBJ2-3 TRBV11-2 NA CASSLGDFSDTQYF
TRBJ2-7 TRBV11-2 NA CASSLEAESSYEQYF
TRBJ2-1 TRBV7-8 NA CASSSRLALHEQFF
TRBJ2-1 TRBV11-3 NA CASSSELGEQFF
TRBJ2-7 TRBV7-6 NA CASSLEGPGTRASYEQYF
TRBJ1-4 TRBV7-9 NA CASSSHSDRGGEKLFF
TRBJ2-5 TRBV9 NA CASSVDGLQETQYF
TRBJ2-1 TRBV10-1 NA CASSDGGRGNEQFF
TRBJ2-7 TRBV5-4 NA CASSLDRAGNEQYF
TRBJ2-7 TRBV29-1 NA CSVEDRGVGGVIRPYEQYF
TRBJ1-5 TRBV7-8 NA CASSLGRPGQGNQPQHF
TRBJ2-5 TRBV25-1 NA CASSDWGLSETQYF
TRBJ2-2 TRBV19 NA CASSIGSRDRGPTGELFF
TRBJ2-5 TRBV7-9 NA CAITPRAVQETQYF
TRBJ2-7 TRBV7-9 NA CASSLASGRSSEQYF
TRBJ2-2 TRBV2 NA CASSVSMLGQGNTGELFF
TRBJ2-3 TRBV29-1 once CSVEDLGVDTQYF
TRBJ2-5 TRBV7-8 NA CASSWYQETQYF
TRBJ2-3 TRBV6-6 NA CASTLQGDTQYF
TRBJ2-1 TRBV15 NA CATSRSGTYNEQFF
TRBJ2-3 TRBV9 NA CASSSWLAGTDTQYF
TRBJ1-1 TRBV7-9 NA CASSFEGGEAFF
TRBJ2-1 TRBV5-3 NA CARSLESPIEQFF
TRBJ1-4 TRBV9 once CASSGTGTTNEKLFF
TRBJ1-1 TRBV18 NA CASSPPRGRRNTEAFF
TRBJ2-7 TRBV7-9 once CASSLVGTEQYF
TRBJ1-5 TRBV10-3 NA CAISGDSYSNQPQHF
TRBJ1-4 TRBV15 NA CATRMNQRGKLFF
TRBJ2-7 TRBV7-8 NA CASIRGSPKFDEQYF
TRBJ1-1 TRBV11-2 NA CASSQPRATSNTEAFF
TRBJ2-3 TRBV9 NA CASSPTGGGTDTQYF
TRBJ2-7 TRBV29-1 NA CSVEISSYEQYF
TRBJ1-4 TRBV6-1 NA CASSGLTTNEKLFF
TRBJ2-7 TRBV19 NA CASSPWDREYEQYF
TRBJ2-2 TRBV10-3 NA CAISDRGAADTGELFF
TRBJ2-7 TRBV6-1 NA CASSDASGRASVHEQYF
TRBJ2-7 TRBV5-1 NA CASSLGVGINYEQYF
TRBJ2-7 TRBV7-9 NA CASSSSPAYEQYF